This record concerns one TCR beta chain sequence. The sample comes from a study of yellow fever vaccine responses in identical twins. TCRdb used MiXCR to reprocess the RT-PCR reads, holding one entry per CDR3 protein. The sample contains 7,500 to 10,000 distinct CDR3 sequences, approximately 80% of which appear only once. This CDR3 spans 13 amino acids. Germline V gene lookup returns CDR1 MNHEY and CDR2 SVGEGT. V was clipped by 2 bases and J by 1 base, with 5 bases between them. The V gene is TRBV6-2 or TRBV6-3, the J gene TRBJ1-1; no firm D call. The input for sequencing was T cells from blood (PBMCs), unsorted or a sorted subset (not recorded which), taken before or after yellow fever vaccination (not recorded which). The sequence derives from a woman aged 18 to 35 who received the yellow fever vaccine. The CDR3 DNA is TGTGCCAGCAGTTACGACGGGAACACTGAAGCTTTCTTT. It translates to CASSYDGNTEAFF.